Sequencing of this TCR beta chain was carried out in a study of OX40 agonist ivuxolimab in advanced cancers. Peripheral blood came from all dose cohorts at three timepoints. TCRdb's table, derived via immunoSEQ multiplex PCR, lists solely in-frame clones and lacks some. The table records more than 65,000 clones, around four fifths of them present only once. A remark on this clone: Its antigen is unidentified.

The germline gives CDR1 SQVTM, CDR2 ANQGSEA. With 3 bases clipped from V and 5 bases from J, the junction kept 4 bases outside the gene matches. The CDR3 extends over 13 amino acids. Whole-study results and caveats: With doses of 0.1 to 3.0 mg/kg, CD4+ and CD8+ blood T cells had undergone clonal expansion by week 6.

This chain links TRBV29-1 with TRBJ1-1, with 9 nucleotides matching TRBD1. This TCR was recovered from an adult with an advanced solid tumor such as melanoma, head and neck, liver or kidney cancer. The input for sequencing was CD4+ or CD8+ T cells sorted from blood, taken in a trial of the OX40 agonist ivuxolimab. The DNA of the CDR3 is TGCAGCGTTGAGGGGACAGGGCGGACTGAAGCTTTCTTT. Translating it yields CSVEGTGRTEAFF.